A selection of T cell receptor beta chains follows, all from one sample in a study of T cell responses to AZD1222 COVID-19 vaccine. Generated by immunoSEQ multiplex PCR, the TCRdb table keeps only in-frame clones and is missing some. The table lists 150,000 or so clones, under 95% of them singletons. The sample was peripheral blood, taken on day 0 of AZD1222 vaccination. These TCRs come from an adult in good health. The CDR3 runs from the conserved cysteine through the conserved F or W. The D gene is left open where the match is weak. The size of a clone is reported for some rows only, either as once, few or many, or as a class for expanded clones.

>.|TRBV5-8|TRBJ2-7|.
CASSSQGYEQYF
TGTGCCAGCAGCTCACAGGGCTACGAGCAGTACTTC
>.|TRBV5-4|TRBJ1-5|TRBD1
CASSPGQNSNQPQHF
TGTGCCAGCAGCCCGGGACAGAATAGCAATCAGCCCCAGCATTTT
>once|TRBV11-2|TRBJ2-7|.
CASSLVTLRGLMRNEQYF
TGTGCCAGCAGCTTAGTCACATTAAGGGGCCTGATGCGAAACGAGCAGTACTTC
>.|TRBV11-2|TRBJ1-6|.
CASSFPQGRGSNSPLHF
TGTGCCAGCAGCTTTCCGCAGGGGAGAGGAAGTAATTCACCCCTCCACTTT
>.|TRBV5-5|TRBJ1-1|.
CASSLVTAMNTEAFF
TGTGCCAGCAGCTTGGTTACAGCTATGAACACTGAAGCTTTCTTT
>.|TRBV18|TRBJ2-7|.
CASSMSQRYEQYF
TGTGCCAGCTCTATGTCCCAGCGCTACGAGCAGTACTTC
>once|TRBV9|TRBJ2-5|.
CASSVDLGGKTQYF
TGTGCCAGCAGCGTAGACCTAGGTGGGAAGACCCAGTACTTC
>.|TRBV19|TRBJ1-2|TRBD1
CASSIRDRGSSGYTF
TGTGCCAGTAGTATCCGGGACAGGGGTAGCAGTGGCTACACCTTC
>.|TRBV2|TRBJ2-6|TRBD1
CASKGATLSSGANVLTF
TGTGCCAGCAAGGGGGCGACTCTTAGCTCTGGGGCCAACGTCCTGACTTTC
>.|TRBV2|TRBJ1-5|.
CASAGGNQPQHF
TGTGCCAGCGCGGGGGGGAATCAGCCCCAGCATTTT
>few|TRBV6-5|TRBJ1-2|.
CASRRGANYGYTF
TGTGCCAGCAGAAGGGGAGCTAACTATGGCTACACCTTC
>.|TRBV7-2|TRBJ1-2|TRBD1
CASSVDRDYGYTF
TGTGCCAGCAGCGTGGACAGGGACTATGGCTACACCTTC
>.|TRBV19|TRBJ1-1|.
CASSSTRMNTEAFF
TGTGCCAGTAGTAGCACACGTATGAACACTGAAGCTTTCTTT
>once|TRBV5-4|TRBJ2-3|.
CASSLELAGTFTDTQYF
TGTGCCAGCAGCTTGGAACTAGCCGGAACTTTCACAGATACGCAGTATTTT
>.|TRBV9|TRBJ1-2|.
CASSVGTGGNYGYTF
TGTGCCAGCAGCGTAGGAACGGGGGGTAACTATGGCTACACCTTC
>.|TRBV6-1|TRBJ2-1|TRBD1
CASREGLQGDEQFF
TGTGCCAGCAGGGAAGGTCTACAGGGGGATGAGCAGTTCTTC
>.|TRBV6-1|TRBJ1-5|.
CASSVKQGRSNQPQHF
TGTGCCAGCAGTGTAAAGCAGGGACGGAGCAATCAGCCCCAGCATTTT
>.|TRBV2|TRBJ1-1|.
CASSDERKTQAFF
TGTGCCAGCAGTGATGAACGGAAAACGCAAGCTTTCTTT
>.|TRBV29-1|TRBJ2-5|TRBD1
CSVGGTGGETQYF
TGCAGCGTTGGCGGGACAGGGGGAGAGACCCAGTACTTC
>.|TRBV6-5|TRBJ2-1|.
CASIGTGLSYNEQFF
TGTGCCAGCATTGGGACTGGCCTCTCCTACAATGAGCAGTTCTTC
>.|TRBV27|TRBJ1-1|TRBD1
CASSPTTGVNTEAFF
TGTGCCAGCAGTCCCACGACAGGGGTGAACACTGAAGCTTTCTTT
>.|TRBV29-1|TRBJ1-1|.
CSSVPRFMNTEAFF
TGCAGCTCAGTCCCCAGGTTCATGAACACTGAAGCTTTCTTT
>.|TRBV7-9|TRBJ1-4|.
CASSSPSATPTNEKLFF
TGTGCCAGCAGCTCACCCTCGGCAACTCCAACTAATGAAAAACTGTTTTTT
>once|TRBV2|TRBJ1-2|TRBD1
CASSDTGGLYGYTF
TGTGCCAGCAGTGATACAGGGGGCCTCTATGGCTACACCTTC
>.|TRBV7-2|TRBJ2-5|.
CASRRGGASETQYF
TGTGCCAGTCGGAGGGGGGGGGCCTCGGAGACCCAGTACTTC
>.|TRBV10-3|TRBJ2-3|TRBD2
CAIRSHGLAGAGNTQYF
TGTGCCATCAGATCCCACGGGTTAGCGGGAGCGGGCAATACGCAGTATTTT
>.|TRBV11-2|TRBJ2-7|.
CASSPRGTVPYEQYF
TGTGCCAGCAGCCCGAGGGGGACTGTCCCCTACGAGCAGTACTTC
>once|TRBV27|TRBJ2-7|.
CASSLALSKSYEQYF
TGTGCCAGCAGTTTGGCCCTTTCCAAATCCTACGAGCAGTACTTC
>.|TRBV12-5|TRBJ1-1|TRBD1
CASGPAGTGVTEAFF
TGTGCTAGTGGTCCCGCCGGGACAGGGGTGACTGAAGCTTTCTTT
>.|TRBV4-1|TRBJ1-2|TRBD1
CASSGTVQQGGYTF
TGCGCCAGCAGCGGGACAGTGCAACAGGGTGGCTACACCTTC
>.|TRBV5-1|TRBJ2-5|TRBD2
CASSISGEETQYF
TGCGCCAGCAGCATAAGCGGGGAAGAGACCCAGTACTTC
>.|TRBV2|TRBJ1-3|.
CASSVEGRSGNTIYF
TGTGCCAGCAGTGTAGAGGGGCGCTCTGGAAACACCATATATTTT
>.|TRBV19|TRBJ1-5|.
CASNAPRVGNQPQHF
TGTGCCAGTAATGCGCCTCGGGTTGGCAATCAGCCCCAGCATTTT
>.|TRBV6-1|TRBJ1-1|.
CASSAPLGRVVNTGSTEAFF
TGTGCCAGCAGTGCCCCGCTGGGCAGGGTAGTAAATACGGGTAGCACTGAAGCTTTCTTT
>.|TRBV6-6|TRBJ2-2|TRBD1
CASSYGTGSGELFF
TGTGCCAGCAGTTACGGGACAGGGTCCGGGGAGCTGTTTTTT